These 22 T cell receptor beta chains were sequenced from one sample in a study of T cell clones after liver transplantation. These TCRs are of unknown antigen specificity. The protocol was immunoSEQ multiplex PCR, while the TCRdb copy is restricted to in-frame clones and leaves out a portion. The repertoire has about 5,800 clones, 31% of them found once; the top ten carry about a sixth. Sequencing of dividing CFSE-low cells from the MLR defined alloreactive TCRbeta sequences. The specimen was CD4+ T cells from cultured PBMCs. These receptors originate from a human patient who received a liver transplant. Some T cells may trace back to the graft donor.

V is TRBV10-2 and J is TRBJ2-2, with 9 bases aligning to TRBD2. V lost 10 bases, J lost 2 bases, and 5 bases stayed unmatched. CDR3 length: 14 amino acids. Germline CDR1 WSHSY, CDR2 SAAADI. CDR3 bases: TGCGCCACCCTAGCGGGATTTAACACCGGGGAGCTGTTTTTT. Translating gives CATLAGFNTGELFF.

The chain has TRBV18 and TRBJ1-2, with D possibly being TRBD1 (6 bases). Trimming took 1 base from V and 5 from J, leaving 17 bases between them. The CDR3 contains 16 residues. CDR1 is KGHSH and CDR2 is LQKENI in the germline V gene. CDR3 in DNA: TGTGCCAGCTCACCACAGTCGAGGGGGGAGATATATGGCTACACCTTC. Residues: CASSPQSRGEIYGYTF.

The chain has TRBV7-9 and TRBJ2-2; D is possibly TRBD1 (6 bases). Per germline, CDR1 SEHNR and CDR2 FQNEAQ (reference sequence). V was trimmed by 6 bases and J by 3 bases, leaving 17 bases between them. The CDR3 loop spans 16 amino acids. CDR3 DNA sequence: TGTGCCAGCAGGCCATCGACAGGTACCCACACCGGGGAGCTGTTTTTT. Translation gives CASRPSTGTHTGELFF.

The chain combines TRBV28 with TRBJ2-2; possible D gene TRBD1, 6 bases. Trimming stripped 5 bases from V and 6 bases from J, with 16 bases between. The CDR3 is 15 residues long. CDR1 is MDHEN, CDR2 SYDVKM, per germline. CDR3 in DNA: TGTGCCAGCAGTCTCACTCGGCAGGGGCCCGGGGAGCTGTTTTTT. Amino acids: CASSLTRQGPGELFF.

A few counts support this clone. This chain uses TRBV6-6 with TRBJ2-1, with 9 bases matching TRBD2. Germline V gives CDR1 MNHNY, CDR2 SVGAGI (reference sequence). V lost 5 bases to trimming and J lost 9 bases; unmatched junction nucleotides: 8. The CDR3 contains 14 residues. CDR3 in DNA: TGTGCCAGCAGTCTTAGCGGGAGTCAAGGTGAGCAGTTCTTC. As protein: CASSLSGSQGEQFF.

Within the sample, this clone is medium-sized. This sequence joins TRBV10-3 and TRBJ1-1; TRBD1 matches 8 bases. Germline CDR1 reads ENHRY; CDR2 reads SYGVKD. This CDR3 has 13 residues. V trimming: 6 bases; J trimming: 1 base; junction bases outside the gene matches: 1. CDR3: CAIRDRENTEAFF. The CDR3 DNA sequence: TGTGCCATCAGGGACAGGGAGAACACTGAAGCTTTCTTT.

This clone was seen more than once but under ten times. The CDR3 loop reads CASSQTSGGANEQYF. The CDR3 DNA follows: TGTGCCAGCAGCCAAACCAGCGGGGGGGCCAACGAGCAGTACTTC. The rearrangement links TRBV5-8 to TRBJ2-7; 10 bases agree with TRBD2. J gave up 5 bases and V 4 bases, and 9 bases lay outside the gene matches. CDR3 size: 15 residues. The germline V gene has CDR1 SGHTS and CDR2 YDEGEE.

In the case of this clone: The junction and the germline gene differ at one end; a read error may be behind it. This rearrangement joins TRBV4-1 to TRBJ2-7; 10 bases are shared with TRBD2. CDR1 and CDR2 (germline): MGHRA, YSYEKL. This CDR3 comprises 15 residues. CDR3 protein: CASSQTSGGANEQYF. The CDR3 bases are TGTGCCAGCAGCCAAACCAGCGGGGGGGCCAACGAGCAGTACTTC.

This clone came up a few times. The J gene is TRBJ2-7, the V gene TRBV27, with 11 nucleotides matching TRBD2. The V gene end was trimmed by 2 bases and the J gene end by 1 base; junction bases not matched to a gene: 4. Looked up from germline, CDR1 is MNHEY and CDR2 is SMNVEV (reference sequence). The CDR3 is 16 amino acids. The CDR3 loop is CASSLLGTSGSYEQYF. CDR3 in DNA: TGTGCCAGCAGTTTACTAGGGACTAGCGGATCCTACGAGCAGTACTTC.

For the CDR3, the DNA is TGTGCCATCAGGGTAGACAGGGGCGCTGGAAACACCATATATTTT. It encodes CAIRVDRGAGNTIYF. This sequence joins TRBV6-1 and TRBJ1-3; 8 nucleotides match TRBD1. With V trimmed by 10 bases and J by 2 bases, 10 bases remained unmatched. Germline values: CDR1 MNHNS, CDR2 SASEGT. The CDR3 covers 15 residues.

CDR3 in amino acids: CALRGSGQETQYF. In DNA, the CDR3 is TGTGCCTTGAGAGGCAGTGGGCAAGAGACCCAGTACTTC. The chain carries TRBV30 and TRBJ2-5; D gene uncertain. The CDR3 runs 13 residues. Trimming shortened V by 7 bases and J by 2 bases, and 14 bases separated the two germline ends. CDR1 and CDR2 from the germline V gene are GTSNPN and SVGIG (reference sequence).

Comment on this clone: Other DNA sequences in this specimen translate into the identical CDR3. The DNA for the CDR3 is TGTGCCAGCAGCGGAACCGGGACAGGCAACTTACACTTGAACACCGGGGAGCTGTTTTTT. Its protein is CASSGTGTGNLHLNTGELFF. The V call is TRBV9, the J call TRBJ2-2; TRBD1 matches 8 bases. This CDR3 contains 20 residues. With V trimmed by 3 bases and J by 1 base, 17 bases remained unmatched. From germline, CDR1 is SGDLS and CDR2 YYNGEE.

This clone was seen a few times. This chain links TRBV28 with TRBJ1-5; a weak D match, TRBD1 (5 bases). Germline assignment: CDR1 MDHEN and CDR2 SYDVKM. CDR3 size: 12 residues. Trimming left V 6 bases short and J 10 bases short, with 13 bases between. The CDR3 DNA reads as TGTGCCAGCAGCCAACCAGGGCGCCCCCAGCATTTT. As protein: CASSQPGRPQHF. The variable domain in full, completed from reference TRBV28 and TRBJ1-5, reads DVKVTQSSRYLVKRTGEKVFLECVQDMDHENMFWYRQDPGLGLRLIYFSYDVKMKEKGDIPEGYSVSREKKERFSLILESASTNQTSMYLCASSQPGRPQHFGDGTRLSIL.

This clone is medium-sized by share. This chain joins TRBV9 and TRBJ1-2, with unresolved D. V was trimmed by 0 bases and J by 8 bases, leaving 20 bases between them. The CDR3 totals 16 residues. Germline V gives CDR1 SGDLS, CDR2 YYNGEE. The CDR3 region is CASSVGVPAGTQGYTF. The CDR3, as DNA: TGTGCCAGCAGCGTAGGGGTCCCGGCAGGCACGCAAGGCTACACCTTC.

This chain uses TRBV7-2 with TRBJ2-5, with D possibly matching TRBD2 (5 bases). The CDR3 is 15 residues long. The V gene lost 2 bases and the J gene lost 1 base, with 11 bases spanning the gap. In germline, CDR1 is SGHTA, CDR2 FQGNSA. The DNA of the CDR3 is TGTGCCAGCAGCTTAAATAGCGCTAGCCAAGAGACCCAGTACTTC. Its translation is CASSLNSASQETQYF.

This clone has a handful of counts. The chain has TRBV7-4 and TRBJ1-1; D not resolved. The CDR3 extends over 13 amino acids. Per germline, CDR1 SGHVT and CDR2 SQSDAQ. Trimming stripped 2 bases from V and 1 base from J, with 5 bases between. CDR3 nucleotides: TGTGCCAGCAGCTTAAATAGGAACACTGAAGCTTTCTTT. Its translation is CASSLNRNTEAFF.

This CDR3 reads CASSSGEWAPGYEQYV. The CDR3 coding sequence is TGTGCCAGCAGCTCAGGGGAATGGGCCCCAGGCTACGAGCAGTACGTC. V is TRBV5-8 and J is TRBJ2-7; weak D call: TRBD1 (6 bases). This CDR3 has 16 amino acids. The germline V gene has CDR1 SGHTS and CDR2 YDEGEE. The V gene lost 3 bases and the J gene lost 3 bases, with 19 bases spanning the gap.

The chain recombines TRBV29-1 with TRBJ1-5, with TRBD1 as a possible D gene (5 bases). Per the germline V gene, CDR1 is SQVTM and CDR2 is ANQGSEA. The CDR3 consists of 13 residues. The V end was cut by 7 bases, the J end by 7 bases, with 17 bases between. The CDR3 here is CSAEIGGGQPQHF. DNA for the CDR3: TGCAGCGCTGAGATCGGGGGAGGGCAGCCCCAGCATTTT.

This chain uses TRBV7-2 with TRBJ1-4; 9 nucleotides agree with TRBD1. The CDR3 runs to 15 residues. Trimming cost V 5 bases and J 8 bases; bases outside gene matches: 9. Germline CDR1 is SGHTA and CDR2 is FQGNSA. CDR3 nucleotide sequence: TGTGCCAGCAGCCCACAACAGGGGGCCAGCGAAAAACTGTTTTTT. Encoded protein: CASSPQQGASEKLFF.

The gene calls are TRBV28 and TRBJ1-1; possibly TRBD1 for D (5 bases). CDR1 and CDR2 (germline): MDHEN, SYDVKM. Trimming cost V 10 bases and J 4 bases, with 10 bases left between them. The CDR3 covers 11 residues. The CDR3 coding sequence is TGTGCCATCCAGAGGGGCACTGAAGCTTTCTTT. Translation gives CAIQRGTEAFF.

This clone showed up just a few times. The chain joins TRBV14 to TRBJ2-3; a possible D gene is TRBD2 (5 bases). The germline V gene encodes CDR1 SGHDN and CDR2 FVKESK. Trimming took off 4 bases at V and 5 bases at J, with 10 bases between the two ends. The CDR3 spans 13 residues. In DNA form, the CDR3 reads TGTGCCAGCAGCCCCTTTGCGGGAGATACGCAGTATTTT. Protein: CASSPFAGDTQYF.

V usage is TRBV7-2 and J usage is TRBJ2-7, with D unresolved. The germline gives CDR1 SGHTA, CDR2 FQGNSA. Trimming removed 4 bases at V and 0 bases at J, with 10 bases between. The CDR3 runs to 14 residues. Written as DNA, the CDR3 is TGTGCCAGCAGCTCAGTGCCTAGCTCCTACGAGCAGTACTTC. This encodes CASSSVPSSYEQYF.